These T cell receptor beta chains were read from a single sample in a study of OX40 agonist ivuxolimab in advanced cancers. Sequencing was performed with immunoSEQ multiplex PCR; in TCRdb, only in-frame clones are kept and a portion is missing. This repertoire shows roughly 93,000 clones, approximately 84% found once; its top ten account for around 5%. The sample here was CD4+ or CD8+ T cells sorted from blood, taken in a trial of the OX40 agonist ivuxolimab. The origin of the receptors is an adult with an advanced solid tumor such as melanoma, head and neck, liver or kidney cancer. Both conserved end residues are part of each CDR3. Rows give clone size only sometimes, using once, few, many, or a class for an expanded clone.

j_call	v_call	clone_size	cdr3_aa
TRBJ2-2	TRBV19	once	CASSIRDRGTGELFF
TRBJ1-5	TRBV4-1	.	CASSHGTGGAEPQHF
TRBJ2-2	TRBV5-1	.	CASSLEASGSWTGELFF
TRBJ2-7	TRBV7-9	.	CASSSPGQSYEQYF
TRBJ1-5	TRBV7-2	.	CASSHTGGRGYSNQPQHF
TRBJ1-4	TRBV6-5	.	CASSYSGQTNEKLFF
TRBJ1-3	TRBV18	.	CASSPQVQRDTIYF
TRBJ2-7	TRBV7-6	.	CASSPRQGTSYEQYF
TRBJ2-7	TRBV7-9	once	CASSLTSGRLHEQYF
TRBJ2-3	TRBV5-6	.	CASSFPVGPADTQYF
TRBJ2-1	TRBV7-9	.	CASSPKTGREYGEQFF
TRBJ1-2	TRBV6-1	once	CASSEEAALYGYTF
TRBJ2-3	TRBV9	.	CASSVSGGTDTQYF
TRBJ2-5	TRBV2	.	CAGLRKTSGSETQYF
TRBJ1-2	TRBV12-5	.	CASGLGDSFYGYTF
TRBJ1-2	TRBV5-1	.	CASSLDPGPNYGYTF
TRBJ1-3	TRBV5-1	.	CASSLDSNGNTIYF
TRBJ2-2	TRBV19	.	CASSTRTGGNTGELFF
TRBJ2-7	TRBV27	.	CASSLRGGSGFSYEQYF
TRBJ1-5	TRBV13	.	CASSGGQGRNQPQHF
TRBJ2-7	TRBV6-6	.	CASSLSGSLDEQYF
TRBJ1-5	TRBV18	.	CASSPTAPGSNQPQHF
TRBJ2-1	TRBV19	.	CASQWGGAYNEQFF
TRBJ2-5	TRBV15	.	CATSRDQETQYF
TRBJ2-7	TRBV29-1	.	CSVSSIPRQGFDEQYF
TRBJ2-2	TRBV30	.	CAWTQQAGGELFF
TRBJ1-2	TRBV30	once	CAWIPRWGEIYGYTF
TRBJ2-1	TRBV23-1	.	CASAQDRGQFF
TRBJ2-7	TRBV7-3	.	CASSLARGEQYF
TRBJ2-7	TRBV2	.	CASSDGFQALYEQYF
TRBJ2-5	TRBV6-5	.	CASSSLPTSLETQYF
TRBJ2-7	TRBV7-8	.	CASSPRPLQGEYEQYF
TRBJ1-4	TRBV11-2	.	CASSPYRVPPPGEKLFF
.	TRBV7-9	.	CASSPRIAGSYEQYF
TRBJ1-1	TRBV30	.	CAWSPVNTEAFF
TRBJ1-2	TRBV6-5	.	CASSYGQGFDYGYTF
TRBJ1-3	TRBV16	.	CASSQSRGGLSGNTIYF
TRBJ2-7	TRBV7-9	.	CASSLTGTGSIKGHEQYF
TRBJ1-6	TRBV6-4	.	CASSEDSRGALHF
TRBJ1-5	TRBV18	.	CASSPTGMSNQPQHF
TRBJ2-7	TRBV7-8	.	CASSLVAYYEQYF
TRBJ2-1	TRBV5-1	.	CASSLEATEQFF
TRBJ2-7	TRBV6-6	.	CASSYGGHADYEQYF
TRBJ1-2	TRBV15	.	CATSGGPGYTF
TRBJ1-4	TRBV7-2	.	CASSLVGGANEKLFF
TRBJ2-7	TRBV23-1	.	CASSALESLIPSGSSYEQYF
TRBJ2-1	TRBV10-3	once	CAISEIGTPYNEQFF
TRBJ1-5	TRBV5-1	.	CASSLIPGNQPQHF
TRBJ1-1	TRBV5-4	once	CASSLRRESFTEAFF
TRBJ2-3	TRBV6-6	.	CASSRLAGGTDTQYF
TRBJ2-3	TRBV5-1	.	CASSLGASGGPTDTQYF
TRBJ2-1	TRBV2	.	CASSDNGETEQFF
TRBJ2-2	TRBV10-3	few	CAISGLAGDNTGELFF
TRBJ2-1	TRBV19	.	CASSTQELAGFHSSYNEQFF
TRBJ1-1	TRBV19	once	CASTLDRNTEAFF
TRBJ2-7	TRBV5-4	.	CASSQVSRGTEGYEQYF
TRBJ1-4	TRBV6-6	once	CASIPTGTTNEKLFF